These 25 T cell receptor beta chains were all obtained from the same sample, sequenced in a study of molecular identifiers for immune sequencing clone quantification. MiXCR was run by TCRdb on the PCR reads, yielding one entry per CDR3 protein. The sample yields roughly 300,000 distinct CDR3 sequences, under 25% seen once. What was sequenced was naive CD8+ T cells from blood, with Jurkat cell RNA spiked in. Indicated subset: FACS-sorted CD8+CD4-CCR7+CD45RA+ naive T cells. The receptors shown here come from a human donor in good health. Some libraries in this study had Jurkat cell RNA spiked in.

This clonotype was picked up many times. The CDR3 loop reads CASSLMGQPMNTEAFF. The CDR3 region has the DNA TGCGCCAGCAGCCTCATGGGTCAGCCAATGAACACTGAAGCTTTCTTT. The chain couples TRBV4-1 to TRBJ1-1; unclear D gene. Germline loops: CDR1 MGHRA, CDR2 YSYEKL. The CDR3 length is 16 residues. V was pared by 4 bases and J by 0 bases, with 15 bases between.

With respect to this clonotype: A much larger clone lies a single base off, so this may be a read error. This rearrangement joins TRBV28 to TRBJ2-1; 8 positions agree with TRBD1. Trimming cost V 6 bases and J 2 bases; bases outside gene matches: 9. Germline CDR1 MDHEN, CDR2 SYDVKM. The CDR3 runs to 16 residues. The CDR3: CASSHRRTGPYNEQFF. In nucleotides, the CDR3 is TGTGCCAGCAGCCACCGCCGGACAGGGCCCTACAATGAGCAGTTCTTC.

The sample holds many counts of this clonotype. V is TRBV7-9 and J is TRBJ1-1; TRBD1 might be the D (5 bases). Trimming cost V 1 base and J 5 bases, with 17 bases left between them. The germline V gene encodes CDR1 SEHNR and CDR2 FQNEAQ (reference sequence). The CDR3 runs 16 residues. The CDR3 loop is CASSLVGQTMTTEAFF. CDR3 DNA: TGTGCCAGCAGCTTAGTTGGACAAACTATGACGACTGAAGCTTTCTTT.

This clonotype was detected only a few times. The V and J genes are TRBV4-3 and TRBJ2-1; 8 nucleotides match TRBD1. There are 16 residues in the CDR3. V gave up 1 base and J gave up 8 bases; unmatched junction bases: 10. Germline V CDR1 and CDR2: LGHNA, YSLEER. The DNA of the CDR3 is TGCGCCAGCAGCCAAGGGAGGACAGGGCCTTGGGATGAGCAGTTCTTC. Its protein product is CASSQGRTGPWDEQFF.

The V and J genes are TRBV19 and TRBJ2-2, with 10 positions matching TRBD1. The germline V gene has CDR1 LNHDA and CDR2 SQIVND (reference sequence). The CDR3 sequence is 20 residues long. With V trimmed by 4 bases and J by 3 bases, 17 bases remained unmatched. Here the CDR3 reads CASSTLTGTGVPVYTGELFF. CDR3 in DNA: TGTGCCAGTAGTACGTTAACCGGGACAGGGGTCCCGGTGTACACCGGGGAGCTGTTTTTT.

The chain joins TRBV4-1 to TRBJ2-7; D gene uncertain. The CDR3 has 15 amino acids. The germline V gene encodes CDR1 MGHRA and CDR2 YSYEKL. V gave up 2 bases and J gave up 0 bases, with 11 bases separating them. CDR3 DNA sequence: TGCGCCAGCAGCCAACGCACGTCGGCCTCCTACGAGCAGTACTTC. Its translation is CASSQRTSASYEQYF.

The chain employs TRBV6-2 or TRBV6-3 and TRBJ1-2; D perhaps matches TRBD1 (6 bases). Germline assignment: CDR1 MNHEY and CDR2 SVGEGT. This CDR3 contains 14 residues. The V end lost 4 bases, the J end lost 7 bases, and 16 bases lay between the germline ends. DNA for the CDR3: TGTGCCAGCAGTTTCGGGGGCCCCTCCTCTGGCTACACCTTC. This sequence encodes CASSFGGPSSGYTF.

About this clonotype: A much bigger clone sits one base away, suggesting this may be a read error. The V and J genes are TRBV12-3 or TRBV12-4 and TRBJ2-3; tentatively, D is TRBD1 (7 bases). This CDR3 region has 15 residues. Here the CDR3 reads CDSRAGTAPTDTQYF. DNA of the CDR3: TGTGACAGCAGGGCGGGGACAGCTCCCACAGATACGCAGTATTTT.

Remarks on this clonotype: This may arise from a read error, as a much more abundant clone is one base away. The chain has TRBV28 and TRBJ2-5; no firm D call. Germline V CDR1 and CDR2: MDHEN, SYDVKM. The CDR3 is 15 amino acids. The DNA for the CDR3 is TGTGCCAGCAGTTTAAGCGACGGATCTAGAGAGGCCCAGTACTTC. It codes for CASSLSDGSREAQYF.

The table lists this clonotype with many counts. The chain is built from TRBV19 and TRBJ1-1; the D gene is possibly TRBD1 (5 bases). Looked up from germline, CDR1 is LNHDA and CDR2 is SQIVND (reference sequence). This CDR3 spans 15 amino acids. V was pared by 3 bases and J by 4 bases, with 15 bases between. The CDR3 DNA reads as TGTGCCAGTAGTATGATGTACGACGGGGGCACTGAAGCTTTCTTT. Protein product: CASSMMYDGGTEAFF.

A word on this clonotype: It may be a read error: a sequence one base away is much more abundant. The CDR3 DNA reads TGTGCCAGTACCCATACGGGCCCACCCCTCCACTTT. The encoded protein is CASTHTGPPLHF. V is TRBV19 and J is TRBJ1-6; no definite D call. The CDR3 is made up of 12 amino acids. The germline V gene encodes CDR1 LNHDA and CDR2 SQIVND (reference sequence). With 7 bases removed from V and 11 bases from J, the gap between germline ends came to 12 bases.

Ten or more counts support this clonotype. The gene calls are TRBV7-9 and TRBJ1-1; 8 positions agree with TRBD1. The ends lost 5 bases at V and 6 bases at J; junction bases unmatched: 8. This CDR3 has 14 residues. The germline CDR1 and CDR2 sequences are SEHNR and FQNEAQ (reference sequence). CDR3 loop: CASSPGTGFAEAFF. CDR3 DNA: TGTGCCAGCAGCCCCGGGACAGGTTTCGCTGAAGCTTTCTTT.

The sample holds many counts of this clonotype. The chain uses TRBV28 and TRBJ2-7; D might be TRBD1 (6 bases). The CDR3 spans 15 residues. The germline V gene encodes CDR1 MDHEN and CDR2 SYDVKM. Trimming stripped 4 bases from V and 2 bases from J, with 15 bases between. Written as DNA, the CDR3 is TGTGCCAGCAGTTGGACGACAGGCCCGACCTACGAGCAGTACTTC. This codes for CASSWTTGPTYEQYF.

This clonotype was observed at least ten times. The chain combines TRBV5-1 with TRBJ1-3; D is ambiguous. The V gene lost 2 bases and the J gene lost 3 bases, with 15 bases spanning the gap. Germline-derived CDR1 and CDR2 are SGHRS and YFSETQ. The CDR3 loop spans 16 amino acids. The CDR3 here is CASSLIGGADGNTIYF. The CDR3 DNA is TGCGCCAGCAGCTTAATCGGTGGCGCAGATGGAAACACCATATATTTT.

This clonotype was detected a few times. V and J are TRBV7-3 and TRBJ2-1, with 7 bases matching TRBD2. The V and J ends lost 1 base and 4 bases, in that order; junction bases with no gene match: 7. Germline loops: CDR1 SGHTA, CDR2 FQGTGA. The CDR3 extends over 16 amino acids. CDR3 DNA: TGTGCCAGCAGCTTAAATTTTGCGGGAGAGTACAATGAGCAGTTCTTC. It is translated as CASSLNFAGEYNEQFF.

Only a few counts were recorded for this clonotype. CDR3 in amino acids: CASSRTGPAYEQYF. The CDR3 DNA sequence: TGTGCCAGCTCACGGACAGGGCCGGCCTACGAGCAGTACTTC. This chain uses TRBV18 with TRBJ2-7; 8 bases align to TRBD1. This CDR3 has 14 amino acids. Germline values: CDR1 KGHSH, CDR2 LQKENI. V gave up 4 bases and J gave up 2 bases; unmatched junction bases: 4.

In its sample, this clonotype was seen many times. The genes are TRBV5-5 and TRBJ2-1; 9 bases match TRBD2. The CDR3 contains 15 residues. With V trimmed by 2 bases and J by 3 bases, 3 bases remained unmatched. Per the germline V gene, CDR1 is SGHKS and CDR2 is YYEKEE (reference sequence). The CDR3 spells CASSFRLAVYNEQFF. The CDR3 DNA follows: TGTGCCAGCAGCTTCCGACTAGCGGTCTACAATGAGCAGTTCTTC.

The chain links TRBV6-2 or TRBV6-3 to TRBJ2-5, with D hard to call. The CDR3 contains 12 residues. Germline CDR1 is MNHEY and CDR2 is SVGEGT. V shed 4 bases and J shed 1 base, with 4 bases lying between them. The CDR3 loop reads CASSWVQETQYF. In DNA, the CDR3 is TGTGCCAGCAGTTGGGTCCAAGAGACCCAGTACTTC.

Many counts were recorded for this clonotype. The rearrangement joins TRBV5-4 to TRBJ2-5; D possibly corresponds to TRBD2 (6 bases). The CDR3 extends over 15 amino acids. Germline-derived CDR1 and CDR2 are SGHNT and YYREEE (reference sequence). The germline V and J ends were trimmed by 3 bases and 3 bases, with 15 bases remaining between them. The CDR3 here is CASSSGLEREETQYF. The DNA of the CDR3 is TGTGCCAGCAGCTCTGGACTGGAGCGGGAAGAGACCCAGTACTTC.

Only one count was recorded for this clonotype. This chain connects TRBV20-1 to TRBJ1-6; no firm D call. Between the trimmed V and J ends, which lost 2 bases and 6 bases, there was a span of 11 bases. Germline CDR1 reads DFQATT; CDR2 reads SNEGSKA (reference sequence). The CDR3 sequence is 14 residues long. The CDR3 spells CSARIQGSNSPLHF. The CDR3 bases are TGCAGTGCTAGAATACAAGGTTCTAATTCACCCCTCCACTTT.

With respect to this clonotype: Lacking the conserved final phenylalanine or tryptophan, this CDR3 likely reflects a read error. This rearrangement joins TRBV10-3 to TRBJ2-7; D might be TRBD2 (5 bases). The CDR3 covers 14 residues. V lost 6 bases to trimming and J lost 0 bases, with 12 bases between them. Germline V gene lookup returns CDR1 ENHRY and CDR2 SYGVKD. The CDR3 reads CAISPAESSYEQYS. The DNA of the CDR3 is TGTGCCATCAGCCCAGCGGAGAGCTCCTACGAGCAGTACTCC.

In the case of this clonotype: A much larger clonotype is one base distant, so this may be a read error. The V gene is TRBV6-5, the J gene TRBJ2-7, with a possible D match to TRBD1 (5 bases). This CDR3 is 13 amino acids long. Trimming left V 8 bases short and J 3 bases short, with 14 bases between. Per germline, CDR1 MNHEY and CDR2 SVGAGI. CDR3 sequence: CASAAEQGYEQYF. CDR3 nucleotide sequence: TGTGCCAGCGCCGCGGAGCAGGGCTACGAGCAGTACTTC.

This clonotype has ten or more counts. For the CDR3, the DNA is TGTGCCAGCAGCCAAACAACAGGTCTGCGGTATGGCTACACCTTC. This translates into CASSQTTGLRYGYTF. The V and J genes are TRBV14 and TRBJ1-2; D is possibly TRBD1 (5 bases). The germline V gene has CDR1 SGHDN and CDR2 FVKESK. This CDR3 contains 15 residues. Trimming shortened V by 2 bases and J by 5 bases, and 15 bases separated the two germline ends.

This clonotype was detected a few times. This rearrangement joins TRBV13 to TRBJ1-2; D not certain. V lost 7 bases, J lost 4 bases, and 25 bases lay in between. Germline V gene lookup returns CDR1 PRHDT and CDR2 FYEKMQ (reference sequence). The CDR3 has 17 amino acids. The CDR3 region is CASTEGRFGSHGYGYTF. The CDR3, as DNA: TGTGCCAGCACTGAAGGTCGGTTTGGGTCTCACGGCTATGGCTACACCTTC.

As to this clonotype: This sequence may be a read error, since a much larger clone differs from it by one base. The chain couples TRBV7-9 to TRBJ1-4; tentative D call: TRBD1 (5 bases). The germline V gene has CDR1 SEHNR and CDR2 FQNEAQ (reference sequence). The V end lost 5 bases, the J end lost 5 bases, and 18 bases lay between the germline ends. CDR3 length equals 16 residues. The CDR3 DNA reads as TGTGCCAGCAGCCACGAACCAGTGACAGAGAATGAAAAACTGTTTTTT. This translates into CASSHEPVTENEKLFF.